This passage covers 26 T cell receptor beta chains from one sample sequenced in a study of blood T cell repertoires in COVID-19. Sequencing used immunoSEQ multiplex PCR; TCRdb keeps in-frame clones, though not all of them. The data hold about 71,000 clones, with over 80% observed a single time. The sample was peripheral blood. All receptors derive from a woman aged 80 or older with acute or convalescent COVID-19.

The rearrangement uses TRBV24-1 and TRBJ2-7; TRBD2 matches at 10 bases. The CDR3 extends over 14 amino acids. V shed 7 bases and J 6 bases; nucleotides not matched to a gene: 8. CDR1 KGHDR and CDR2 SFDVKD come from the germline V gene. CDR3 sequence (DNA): TGTGCCACCAGATATCATCTAGCGGGGGCCGAGCAGTACTTC. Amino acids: CATRYHLAGAEQYF.

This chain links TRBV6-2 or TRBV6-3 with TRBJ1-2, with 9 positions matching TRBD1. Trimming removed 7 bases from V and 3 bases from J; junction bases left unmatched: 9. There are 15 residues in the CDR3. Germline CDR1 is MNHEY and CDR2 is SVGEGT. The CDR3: CASIPLDRGDYGYTF. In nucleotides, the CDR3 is TGTGCCAGCATCCCCCTTGACAGGGGGGACTATGGCTACACCTTC.

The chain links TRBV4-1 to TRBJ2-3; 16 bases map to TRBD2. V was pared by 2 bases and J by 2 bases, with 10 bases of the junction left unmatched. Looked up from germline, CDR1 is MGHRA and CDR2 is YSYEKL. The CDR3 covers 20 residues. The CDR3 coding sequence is TGCGCCAGCAGCCAAAAGGGACTAGCGGGAGGGTATTCGAACACAGATACGCAGTATTTT. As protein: CASSQKGLAGGYSNTDTQYF.

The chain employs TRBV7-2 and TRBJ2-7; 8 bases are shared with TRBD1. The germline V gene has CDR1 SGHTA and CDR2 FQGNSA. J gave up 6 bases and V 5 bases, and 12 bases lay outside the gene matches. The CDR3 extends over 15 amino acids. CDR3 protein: CASSPNPGGASEQYF. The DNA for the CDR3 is TGTGCCAGCAGCCCGAACCCAGGGGGCGCGTCCGAGCAGTACTTC.

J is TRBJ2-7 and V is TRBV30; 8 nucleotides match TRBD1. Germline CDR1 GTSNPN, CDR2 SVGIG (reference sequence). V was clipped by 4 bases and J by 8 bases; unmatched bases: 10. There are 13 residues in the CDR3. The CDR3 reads CAWMGGQGYKQYF. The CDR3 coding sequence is TGTGCCTGGATGGGTGGACAGGGATACAAGCAGTACTTC.

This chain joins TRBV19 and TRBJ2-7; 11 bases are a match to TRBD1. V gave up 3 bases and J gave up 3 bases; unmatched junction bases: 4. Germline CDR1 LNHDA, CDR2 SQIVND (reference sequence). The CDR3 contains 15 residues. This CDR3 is CASSMYGTGGYEQYF. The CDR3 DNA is TGTGCCAGTAGTATGTACGGGACAGGGGGCTACGAGCAGTACTTC.

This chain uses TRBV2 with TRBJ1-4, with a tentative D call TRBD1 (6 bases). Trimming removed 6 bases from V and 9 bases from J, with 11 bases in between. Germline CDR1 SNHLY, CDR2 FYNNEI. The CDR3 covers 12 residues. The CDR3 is CASRSGTKKLFF. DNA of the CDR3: TGTGCCAGCAGGTCGGGGACAAAAAAACTGTTTTTT.

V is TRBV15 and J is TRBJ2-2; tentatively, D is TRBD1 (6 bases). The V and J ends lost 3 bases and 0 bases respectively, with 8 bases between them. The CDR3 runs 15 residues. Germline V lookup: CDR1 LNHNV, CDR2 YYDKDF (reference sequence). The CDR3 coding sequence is TGTGCCACCAGCAGCAGGGGTACGAACACCGGGGAGCTGTTTTTT. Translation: CATSSRGTNTGELFF.

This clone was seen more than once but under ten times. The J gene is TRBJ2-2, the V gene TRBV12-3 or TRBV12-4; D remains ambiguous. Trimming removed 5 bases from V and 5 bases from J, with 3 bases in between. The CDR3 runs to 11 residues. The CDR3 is CASSQTGELFF. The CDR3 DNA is TGTGCCAGCAGTCAGACCGGGGAGCTGTTTTTT.

CDR3 DNA: TGCGCCAGCGGGACAGGGGGCGCGGGCACCGGGGAGCTGTTTTTT. The encoded protein is CASGTGGAGTGELFF. The chain carries TRBV4-3 and TRBJ2-2; 12 bases align to TRBD1. Germline CDR1 and CDR2: LGHNA and YSLEER. This CDR3 contains 15 residues. Trimming removed 8 bases from V and 4 bases from J; junction bases left unmatched: 5.

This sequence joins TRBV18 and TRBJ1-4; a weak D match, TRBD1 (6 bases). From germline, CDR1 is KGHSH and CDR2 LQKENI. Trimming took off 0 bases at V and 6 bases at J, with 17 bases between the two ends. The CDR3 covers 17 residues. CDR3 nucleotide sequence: TGTGCCAGCTCACCACCGAGTGAGGGGGTGAGGGATGAAAAACTGTTTTTT. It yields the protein CASSPPSEGVRDEKLFF. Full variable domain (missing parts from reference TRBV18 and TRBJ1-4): NAGVMQNPRHLVRRRGQEARLRCSPMKGHSHVYWYRQLPEEGLKFMVYLQKENIIDESGMPKERFSAEFPKEGPSILRIQQVVRGDSAAYFCASSPPSEGVRDEKLFFGSGTQLSVL.

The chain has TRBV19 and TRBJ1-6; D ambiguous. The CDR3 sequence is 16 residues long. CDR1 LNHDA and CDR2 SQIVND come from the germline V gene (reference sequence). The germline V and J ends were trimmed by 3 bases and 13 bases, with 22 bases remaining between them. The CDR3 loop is CASSIVPGPVSMPLHF. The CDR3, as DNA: TGTGCCAGTAGTATCGTTCCAGGCCCGGTTTCAATGCCCCTCCACTTT.

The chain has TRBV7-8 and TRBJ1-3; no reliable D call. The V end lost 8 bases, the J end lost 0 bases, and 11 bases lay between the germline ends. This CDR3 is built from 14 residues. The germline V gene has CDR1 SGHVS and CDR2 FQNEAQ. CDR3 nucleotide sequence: TGTGCCAGCCAAGAGGCCAGCTCTGGAAACACCATATATTTT. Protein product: CASQEASSGNTIYF.

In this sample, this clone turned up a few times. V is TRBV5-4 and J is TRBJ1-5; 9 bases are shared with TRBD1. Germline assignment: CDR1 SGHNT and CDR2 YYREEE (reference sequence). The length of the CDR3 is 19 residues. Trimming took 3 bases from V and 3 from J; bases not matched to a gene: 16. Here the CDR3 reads CASSSSSGTGNVINQPQHF. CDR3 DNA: TGTGCCAGCAGCTCATCCTCCGGGACAGGGAATGTGATCAATCAGCCCCAGCATTTT.

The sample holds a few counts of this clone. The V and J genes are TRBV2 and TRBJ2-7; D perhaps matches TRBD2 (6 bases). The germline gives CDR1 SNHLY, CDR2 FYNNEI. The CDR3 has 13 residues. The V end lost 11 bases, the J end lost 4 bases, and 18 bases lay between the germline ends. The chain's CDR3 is CAGLHRDLYEQYF. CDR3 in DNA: TGTGCCGGGTTACACCGGGACTTATACGAGCAGTACTTC.

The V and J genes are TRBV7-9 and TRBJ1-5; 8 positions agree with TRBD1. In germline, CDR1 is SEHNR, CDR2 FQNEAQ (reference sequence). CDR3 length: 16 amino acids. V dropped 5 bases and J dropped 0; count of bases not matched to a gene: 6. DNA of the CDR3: TGTGCCAGCAGCCCAGGACAGGGAGATAGCAATCAGCCCCAGCATTTT. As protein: CASSPGQGDSNQPQHF. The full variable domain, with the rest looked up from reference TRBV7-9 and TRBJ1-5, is DTGVSQNPRHKITKRGQNVTFRCDPISEHNRLYWYRQTLGQGPEFLTYFQNEAQLEKSRLLSDRFSAERPKGSFSTLEIQRTEQGDSAMYLCASSPGQGDSNQPQHFGDGTRLSIL.

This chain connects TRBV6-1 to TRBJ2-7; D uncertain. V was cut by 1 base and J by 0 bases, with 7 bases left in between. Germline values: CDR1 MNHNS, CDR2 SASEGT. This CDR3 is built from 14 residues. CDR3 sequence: CASSEDSHSYEQYF. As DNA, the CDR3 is TGTGCCAGCAGTGAAGATAGCCACTCCTACGAGCAGTACTTC.

CDR3 DNA: TGTGCCAGCAGCTTAGCGATGAAGGGGGCCTCCTACGAGCAGTACTTC. Encoded protein: CASSLAMKGASYEQYF. This chain links TRBV7-8 with TRBJ2-7; 7 nucleotides match TRBD1. The CDR3 sequence is 16 residues long. V shed 0 bases and J 0 bases; nucleotides not matched to a gene: 5. Germline V gene lookup returns CDR1 SGHVS and CDR2 FQNEAQ.

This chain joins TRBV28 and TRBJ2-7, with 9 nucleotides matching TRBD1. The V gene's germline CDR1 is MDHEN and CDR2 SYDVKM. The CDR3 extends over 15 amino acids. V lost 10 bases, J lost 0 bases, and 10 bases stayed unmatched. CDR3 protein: CATTIWDRDSYEQYF. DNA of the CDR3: TGTGCCACTACGATCTGGGACAGGGACTCCTACGAGCAGTACTTC.

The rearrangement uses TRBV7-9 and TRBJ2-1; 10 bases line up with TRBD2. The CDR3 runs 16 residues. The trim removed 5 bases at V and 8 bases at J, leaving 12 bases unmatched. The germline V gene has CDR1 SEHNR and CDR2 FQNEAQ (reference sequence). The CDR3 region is CASSAALAGALYEQFF. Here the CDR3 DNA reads TGTGCCAGCAGCGCCGCCCTAGCGGGAGCCTTGTATGAGCAGTTCTTC. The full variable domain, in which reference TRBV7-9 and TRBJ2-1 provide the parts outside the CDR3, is DTGVSQNPRHKITKRGQNVTFRCDPISEHNRLYWYRQTLGQGPEFLTYFQNEAQLEKSRLLSDRFSAERPKGSFSTLEIQRTEQGDSAMYLCASSAALAGALYEQFFGPGTRLTVL.

CDR3 amino acids: CASSQSQASSTDTQYF. The CDR3 DNA reads TGTGCCAGCAGCCAAAGCCAGGCCTCTAGCACAGATACGCAGTATTTT. The rearrangement joins TRBV3-1 (or the pseudogene TRBV3-2) to TRBJ2-3; unclear D gene. From germline, CDR1 is LGHDT and CDR2 YNNKEL (reference sequence). Trimming removed 2 bases from V and 0 bases from J, with 12 bases in between. CDR3 size: 16 residues.

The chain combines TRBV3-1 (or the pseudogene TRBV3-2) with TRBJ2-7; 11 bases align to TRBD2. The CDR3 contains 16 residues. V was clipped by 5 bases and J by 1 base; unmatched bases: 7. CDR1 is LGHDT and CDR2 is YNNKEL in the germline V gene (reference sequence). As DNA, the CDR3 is TGTGCCAGCAGCTTATGGACTAGCGGGTATTCCTACGAGCAGTACTTC. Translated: CASSLWTSGYSYEQYF.

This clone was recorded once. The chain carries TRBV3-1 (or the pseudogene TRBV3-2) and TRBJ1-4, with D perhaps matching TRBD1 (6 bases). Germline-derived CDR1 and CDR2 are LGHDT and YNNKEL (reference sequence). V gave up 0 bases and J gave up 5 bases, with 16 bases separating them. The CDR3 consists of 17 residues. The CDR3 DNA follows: TGTGCCAGCAGCCAAGATGGGGGCCCAGGGGCCAATGAAAAACTGTTTTTT. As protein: CASSQDGGPGANEKLFF.

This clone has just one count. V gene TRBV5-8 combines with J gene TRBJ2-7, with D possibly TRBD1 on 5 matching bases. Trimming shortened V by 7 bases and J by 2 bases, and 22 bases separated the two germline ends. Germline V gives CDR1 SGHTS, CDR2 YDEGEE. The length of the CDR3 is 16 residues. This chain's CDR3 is CASGALGWGLPYEQYF. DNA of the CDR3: TGTGCCAGCGGAGCCCTCGGTTGGGGCCTCCCCTACGAGCAGTACTTC. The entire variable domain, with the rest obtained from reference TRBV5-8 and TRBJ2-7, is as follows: EAGVTQSPTHLIKTRGQQATLRCSPISGHTSVYWYQQALGLGLQFLLWYDEGEERNRGNFPPRFSGRQFPNYSSELNVNALELEDSALYLCASGALGWGLPYEQYFGPGTRLTVT.

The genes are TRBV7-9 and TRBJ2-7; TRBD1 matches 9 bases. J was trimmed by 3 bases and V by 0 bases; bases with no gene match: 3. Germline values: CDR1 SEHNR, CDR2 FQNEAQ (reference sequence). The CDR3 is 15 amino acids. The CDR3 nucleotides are TGTGCCAGCAGCTTAGCGGGACAGGGAAACTACGAGCAGTACTTC. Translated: CASSLAGQGNYEQYF.

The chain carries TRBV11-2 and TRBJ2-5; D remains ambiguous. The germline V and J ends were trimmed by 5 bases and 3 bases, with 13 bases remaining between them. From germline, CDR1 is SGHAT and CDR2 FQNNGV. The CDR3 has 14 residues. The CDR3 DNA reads TGTGCCAGCAGCCCCAGAGGTCTCGAAGAGACCCAGTACTTC. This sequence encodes CASSPRGLEETQYF.